These 17 T cell receptor beta chains were sequenced from one sample in a study of blood T cell repertoires in COVID-19. Repertoires were generated with immunoSEQ multiplex PCR, while TCRdb's copy carries only in-frame clones and drops some. The sample carries roughly 290,000 clones, approximately 85% recorded once. Sequencing was done on a sample of PBMCs or T cells enriched from blood (not recorded which). The receptor set was obtained from a man aged 25-40 years who had recovered from COVID-19.

The chain joins TRBV29-1 to TRBJ1-4, with a tentative D call TRBD1 (6 bases). The length of the CDR3 is 12 residues. With 7 bases removed from V and 5 bases from J, the gap between germline ends came to 11 bases. The V gene's germline CDR1 is SQVTM and CDR2 ANQGSEA. The CDR3, as DNA: TGCAGCGCTGCCCAGGGGAATGAAAAACTGTTTTTT. Translating gives CSAAQGNEKLFF.

V gene TRBV5-1 combines with J gene TRBJ1-2; TRBD1 might be the D (6 bases). Looked up from germline, CDR1 is SGHRS and CDR2 is YFSETQ. The length of the CDR3 is 18 residues. The germline V and J ends were trimmed by 0 bases and 3 bases, with 21 bases remaining between them. For the CDR3, the DNA is TGCGCCAGCAGCTTGGCAGGGGTCAGTGGATCCGGAGACTATGGCTACACCTTC. The encoded protein is CASSLAGVSGSGDYGYTF.

The table lists this clone with a count of one. This sequence joins TRBV2 and TRBJ1-2; 10 bases line up with TRBD1. The CDR3 runs to 13 residues. The germline V gene has CDR1 SNHLY and CDR2 FYNNEI. The J segment lost 8 bases and the V segment lost 6 bases, leaving 6 bases of the junction unmatched. The CDR3: CASRTGGVWGYTF. CDR3 bases: TGTGCCAGCAGGACAGGGGGCGTGTGGGGCTACACCTTC.

This rearrangement joins TRBV4-3 to TRBJ1-1; possible D gene TRBD1, 5 bases. This CDR3 region has 16 residues. V dropped 2 bases and J dropped 5 bases, with 18 bases sitting between them. CDR1 is LGHNA, CDR2 YSLEER, per germline. The CDR3 loop reads CASSQKEGREITEAFF. CDR3 coding DNA: TGCGCCAGCAGCCAAAAGGAGGGACGGGAGATAACTGAAGCTTTCTTT.

The CDR3 DNA reads TGCGCCAGCAGCCACCGACAGGGTAGGAACGAGCAGTACTTC. As protein: CASSHRQGRNEQYF. The chain employs TRBV5-1 and TRBJ2-7, with 7 bases matching TRBD1. With 4 bases clipped from V and 5 bases from J, the junction kept 9 bases outside the gene matches. The CDR3 covers 14 residues. The germline gives CDR1 SGHRS, CDR2 YFSETQ.

The chain has TRBV5-1 and TRBJ1-2; maybe TRBD1 (5 bases). With 4 bases removed from V and 6 bases from J, the gap between germline ends came to 10 bases. In germline, CDR1 is SGHRS, CDR2 YFSETQ. The CDR3 runs 12 residues. The CDR3, as DNA: TGCGCCAGCAGCGGCTCGGGGGATGGCTACACCTTC. This sequence encodes CASSGSGDGYTF.

The chain carries TRBV18 and TRBJ1-1; the D is unclear. V lost 3 bases and J 0 bases, leaving 14 bases between the germline ends. CDR1 and CDR2 from the germline V gene are KGHSH and LQKENI. The CDR3 sequence is 16 residues long. DNA for the CDR3: TGTGCCAGCTCACCTCAACCCCCCAGGATGAACACTGAAGCTTTCTTT. Protein product: CASSPQPPRMNTEAFF.

This chain links TRBV27 with TRBJ2-3; TRBD2 aligns across 10 bases. With V trimmed by 0 bases and J by 8 bases, 8 bases remained unmatched. Germline lookup yields CDR1 MNHEY and CDR2 SMNVEV (reference sequence). This CDR3 has 16 amino acids. CDR3 residues: CASSLSWPSGGGTQYF. Written as DNA, the CDR3 is TGTGCCAGCAGTTTATCTTGGCCTAGCGGGGGTGGTACGCAGTATTTT.

The genes are TRBV5-6 and TRBJ2-7; TRBD1 agrees at 9 bases. The germline V gene encodes CDR1 SGHDT and CDR2 YYEEEE. V lost 4 bases to trimming and J lost 6 bases; unmatched junction nucleotides: 11. The CDR3 consists of 15 residues. The CDR3 protein is CASSDSGTGRGEQYF. In DNA, the CDR3 is TGTGCCAGCAGCGACTCCGGGACAGGGAGGGGCGAGCAGTACTTC.

This chain joins TRBV4-3 and TRBJ1-1; TRBD1 is a possible D gene (6 bases). V was cut by 0 bases and J by 6 bases, with 11 bases left in between. Germline CDR1 and CDR2: LGHNA and YSLEER. CDR3 length: 14 residues. The DNA of the CDR3 is TGCGCCAGCAGCCAAGATTTTAAGGGGGCTGAAGCTTTCTTT. Translation: CASSQDFKGAEAFF.

The CDR3 DNA is TGTGCCAGCAGTGCCGGGGGGGTTTATAGCAATCAGCCCCAGCATTTT. Protein product: CASSAGGVYSNQPQHF. This chain uses TRBV4-2 with TRBJ1-5; D perhaps matches TRBD1 (5 bases). The CDR3 is made up of 16 amino acids. V lost 6 bases, J lost 0 bases, and 15 bases lay in between. Germline V lookup: CDR1 LGHNA, CDR2 YNFKEQ.

The genes are TRBV5-4 and TRBJ2-3; 8 bases match TRBD2. The V segment lost 6 bases and the J segment 0 bases; nucleotides outside the gene matches: 12. There are 17 residues in the CDR3. Germline values: CDR1 SGHNT, CDR2 YYREEE (reference sequence). The CDR3 region is CASKEGGRGASTDTQYF. CDR3 DNA: TGTGCCAGCAAGGAGGGTGGGCGGGGGGCTAGCACAGATACGCAGTATTTT.

J is TRBJ2-7 and V is TRBV5-6; D might be TRBD1 (6 bases). CDR1 is SGHDT and CDR2 is YYEEEE in the germline V gene. V lost 3 bases to trimming and J lost 9 bases, with 16 bases between them. CDR3 length: 13 amino acids. The chain's CDR3 is CASSSQNQGWQYF. The CDR3 DNA follows: TGTGCCAGCAGCTCTCAAAACCAGGGGTGGCAGTACTTC.

This clone has just one count. The chain employs TRBV5-1 and TRBJ2-7; TRBD1 is a possible D gene (5 bases). Germline-derived CDR1 and CDR2 are SGHRS and YFSETQ. Trimming left V 4 bases short and J 4 bases short, with 15 bases between. The CDR3 length is 14 residues. Here the CDR3 DNA reads TGCGCCAGCAGCCTTCGGCTGACAGATTACGAGCAGTACTTC. This translates into CASSLRLTDYEQYF.

The chain couples TRBV11-2 to TRBJ1-1; D is perhaps TRBD1 (5 bases). Germline assignment: CDR1 SGHAT and CDR2 FQNNGV. Trimming took off 1 base at V and 4 bases at J, with 16 bases between the two ends. The CDR3 has 16 residues. This CDR3 reads CASSLGGGGFGTEAFF. CDR3 nucleotides: TGTGCCAGCAGCTTAGGGGGCGGTGGTTTCGGCACTGAAGCTTTCTTT.

The CDR3: CASSPPNPANYGYTF. The CDR3 bases are TGTGCCAGCTCACCACCGAATCCAGCTAACTATGGCTACACCTTC. This chain uses TRBV18 with TRBJ1-2, with no clear D. In germline, CDR1 is KGHSH, CDR2 LQKENI. V was pared by 0 bases and J by 0 bases, with 8 bases between. CDR3 length: 15 residues.

J is TRBJ1-4 and V is TRBV4-2; no reliable D call. V lost 0 bases, J lost 2 bases, and 7 bases lay in between. CDR1 LGHNA and CDR2 YNFKEQ come from the germline V gene. There are 15 residues in the CDR3. CDR3 sequence (DNA): TGTGCCAGCAGCCAAGATAGGAGCACTAATGAAAAACTGTTTTTT. Residues: CASSQDRSTNEKLFF.